This T cell receptor beta chain was sequenced during a study of T cell therapy after organ transplantation. Of note for this clone: Its antigen is still unknown.

The trim removed 5 bases at V and 2 bases at J, leaving 6 bases unmatched. This CDR3 spans 15 amino acids. Looked up from germline, CDR1 is LNHDA and CDR2 is SQIVND (reference sequence). Repertoires were generated with immunoSEQ multiplex PCR, while TCRdb's copy carries only in-frame clones and drops some. The data contain about 48,000 clones, 94% of them singletons. The rearrangement links TRBV19 to TRBJ2-1, with 7 bases fitting TRBD1. Here the sequenced sample was CD8+ T cells from blood, taken before autologous CMV-specific T cell therapy. The receptor's source is a human patient who had received a solid organ transplant and had CMV disease. The CDR3 sequence is CASSPYRGTYNEQFF. CDR3 in DNA: TGTGCCAGTAGTCCCTACAGGGGCACCTACAATGAGCAGTTCTTC.